Each of the 10 T cell receptor beta chains below was sequenced from the same sample in a study of blood T cells in healthy people across ages. The authors ran a second PCR of 7 to 11 cycles using a sample-barcoded 5' primer and a J-beta primer mix. One entry per CDR3 protein, called by TCRdb with MiXCR from the 5' RACE reads. Of 750,000 to 1,000,000 distinct CDR3 sequences in the sample, roughly 29% were seen once. Separately, the same data were catalogued under a study of T cells of mothers and their children.

The sample taken for sequencing was blood. These receptors were taken from a woman in her thirties or forties in good health.

The chain employs TRBV5-1 and TRBJ2-7, with D unclear. Germline V gives CDR1 SGHRS, CDR2 YFSETQ. The CDR3 loop spans 14 amino acids. Trimming removed 1 base at V and 6 bases at J, with 14 bases between. Here the CDR3 reads CASSLPPSSPEQYF. The CDR3 DNA sequence: TGCGCCAGCAGCTTGCCCCCTAGTTCTCCCGAGCAGTACTTC. Drawing the rest from reference TRBV5-1 and TRBJ2-7, the complete variable domain is KAGVTQTPRYLIKTRGQQVTLSCSPISGHRSVSWYQQTPGQGLQFLFEYFSETQRNKGNFPGRFSGRQFSNSRSEMNVSTLELGDSALYLCASSLPPSSPEQYFGPGTRLTVT.

Concerning this clonotype: Mismatch with germline at one junction end may stem from a read error. V is TRBV7-2 and J is TRBJ1-5; D unclear. This CDR3 is built from 15 residues. Per germline, CDR1 SGHTA and CDR2 FQGNSA. CDR3: CASSLDKYSNQAQHF. The CDR3 DNA sequence: TGTGCCAGCAGCTTAGATAAATATAGCAATCAGGCCCAGCATTTT.

This clonotype was seen a few times. The chain employs TRBV29-1 and TRBJ1-1; perhaps TRBD1 as D (5 bases). CDR1 SQVTM and CDR2 ANQGSEA come from the germline V gene. The CDR3 totals 13 residues. V dropped 6 bases and J dropped 0 bases, with 11 bases sitting between them. CDR3 sequence reads: CSVLRGLNTEAFF. In DNA form, the CDR3 reads TGCAGCGTCCTTAGGGGATTGAACACTGAAGCTTTCTTT.

On this clonotype: The junction and the germline gene differ at one end; a read error may be behind it. The chain links TRBV7-2 to TRBJ2-5; 8 positions match TRBD2. Germline V lookup: CDR1 SGHTA, CDR2 FQGNSA. This CDR3 spans 15 amino acids. The DNA for the CDR3 is TGTGCCAGCAGGCCACAGCGGGGGTACCAAGAGACCCAGGACTTC. Its translation is CASRPQRGYQETQDF.

Comments on this clonotype: Being one base from a much bigger clone, this may be a read error. The chain recombines TRBV27 with TRBJ1-2; 11 nucleotides align to TRBD1. The germline V gene encodes CDR1 MNHEY and CDR2 SMNVEV (reference sequence). CDR3 size: 15 residues. This chain's CDR3 is CASSRGTGGNYGYIF. CDR3 nucleotide sequence: TGTGCCAGCAGTAGGGGGACAGGGGGAAACTATGGCTACATCTTC.

This clonotype was found a few times. This sequence joins TRBV29-1 and TRBJ1-2, with a possible D match to TRBD1 (5 bases). There are 11 residues in the CDR3. V was trimmed by 7 bases and J by 6 bases, leaving 12 bases between them. The V gene's germline CDR1 is SQVTM and CDR2 ANQGSEA. In DNA, the CDR3 is TGCAGCGGGGGGAGGGCGGATGGCTACACCTTC. Amino acid sequence: CSGGRADGYTF. The full variable domain, with the rest looked up from reference TRBV29-1 and TRBJ1-2, is SAVISQKPSRDICQRGTSLTIQCQVDSQVTMMFWYRQQPGQSLTLIATANQGSEATYESGFVIDKFPISRPNLTFSTLTVSNMSPEDSSIYLCSGGRADGYTFGSGTRLTVV.

The chain carries TRBV20-1 and TRBJ2-2; D possibly corresponds to TRBD2 (5 bases). The length of the CDR3 is 13 residues. The germline V and J ends were trimmed by 8 bases and 0 bases, with 10 bases remaining between them. Germline V lookup: CDR1 DFQATT, CDR2 SNEGSKA (reference sequence). CDR3 coding DNA: TGCAGTATCGAGCGGCCGAACACCGGGGAGCTGTTTTTT. This translates into CSIERPNTGELFF.

This chain joins TRBV2 and TRBJ2-7, with unresolved D. This CDR3 has 14 amino acids. The V gene lost 7 bases and the J gene lost 0 bases, with 13 bases spanning the gap. CDR1 and CDR2 from the germline V gene are SNHLY and FYNNEI. This CDR3 reads CASNGNDISYEQYF. The CDR3 nucleotides are TGTGCCAGCAATGGGAATGACATCTCCTACGAGCAGTACTTC.

At least ten counts were recorded for this clonotype. This chain joins TRBV11-2 and TRBJ2-7, with D tentatively TRBD1 (6 bases). Germline assignment: CDR1 SGHAT and CDR2 FQNNGV. V lost 8 bases to trimming and J lost 0 bases, with 14 bases between them. This CDR3 region has 14 residues. CDR3 bases: TGTGCCAGCTCCCAGGACAGAAACTCCTACGAGCAGTACTTC. It codes for CASSQDRNSYEQYF.

This clonotype was counted between two and nine times. The chain links TRBV28 to TRBJ2-3; D might be TRBD1 (6 bases). Per the germline V gene, CDR1 is MDHEN and CDR2 is SYDVKM. CDR3 length: 13 amino acids. The V gene lost 7 bases and the J gene lost 1 base, with 9 bases spanning the gap. The CDR3 protein is CASIRGGTDTQYF. CDR3 coding DNA: TGTGCCAGCATCAGGGGCGGCACAGATACGCAGTATTTT.